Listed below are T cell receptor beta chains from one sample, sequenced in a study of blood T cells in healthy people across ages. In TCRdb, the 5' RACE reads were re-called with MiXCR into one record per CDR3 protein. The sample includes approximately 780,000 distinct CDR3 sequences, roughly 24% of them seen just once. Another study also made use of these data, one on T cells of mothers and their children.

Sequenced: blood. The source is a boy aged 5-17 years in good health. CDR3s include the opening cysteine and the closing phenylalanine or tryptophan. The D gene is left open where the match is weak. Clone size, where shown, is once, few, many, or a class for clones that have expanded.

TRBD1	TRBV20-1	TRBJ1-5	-	CSARDRTGVQPQHF	TGCAGTGCTAGAGATCGGACAGGGGTTCAGCCCCAGCATTTT
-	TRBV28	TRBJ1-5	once	CASRRPGHNSNRPQHF	TGTGCCAGCAGGCGACCGGGACACAATAGCAATCGGCCCCAGCATTTT
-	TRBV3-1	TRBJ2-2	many	CASSLAGPGELFF	TGTGCCAGCAGCCTGGCCGGTCCCGGGGAGCTGTTTTTT
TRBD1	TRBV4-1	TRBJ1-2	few	CASSQAETGRLYGYTF	TGCGCCAGCAGCCAAGCTGAGACAGGGAGACTCTATGGCTACACCTTC
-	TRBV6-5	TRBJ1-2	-	CASSYKGHETF	TGTGCCAGCAGTTATAAGGGACATGAGACCTTC
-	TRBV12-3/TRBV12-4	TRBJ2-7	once	CASSWVEGNPYEQYF	TGTGCCAGCAGTTGGGTAGAAGGGAACCCCTACGAGCAGTACTTC
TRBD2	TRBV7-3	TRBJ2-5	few	CASSPGTSGQYQETQYF	TGTGCCAGCAGCCCCGGGACTAGCGGGCAGTACCAAGAGACCCAGTACTTC
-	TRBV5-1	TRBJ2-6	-	CASRLGANVLTF	TGCGCCAGCCGGCTTGGGGCCAACGTCCTGACTTTC
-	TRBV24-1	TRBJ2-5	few	CATSDLKGGQTQYF	TGTGCCACCAGTGATTTGAAGGGCGGGCAGACCCAGTACTTC
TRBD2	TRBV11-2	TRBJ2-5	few	CASSRGTSGGTRVTQYF	TGTGCCAGCAGCAGAGGGACTAGCGGGGGGACAAGGGTGACCCAGTACTTC
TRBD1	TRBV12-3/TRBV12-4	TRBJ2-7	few	CASSSRPPTGWFKGYEQYF	TGTGCCAGCAGTTCCCGACCGCCGACAGGGTGGTTTAAGGGATACGAGCAGTACTTC
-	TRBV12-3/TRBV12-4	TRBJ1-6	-	CAKEKITGRPLHF	TGTGCCAAAGAAAAGATAACAGGGCGACCCCTCCACTTT
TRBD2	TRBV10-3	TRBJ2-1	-	CAISAPLAGGNNEQFF	TGTGCCATCAGTGCGCCACTAGCGGGGGGGAACAATGAGCAGTTCTTC
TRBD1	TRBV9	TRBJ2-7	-	CASSVSGTGGNEQYF	TGTGCCAGCAGCGTTTCCGGGACAGGGGGCAACGAGCAGTACTTC
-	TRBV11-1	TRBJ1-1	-	CASSFVGYTEAFF	TGTGCCAGCAGCTTCGTCGGCTACACTGAAGCTTTCTTT
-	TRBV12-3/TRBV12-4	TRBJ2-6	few	CASTGTGANVLTF	TGTGCCAGCACAGGGACTGGGGCCAACGTCCTGACTTTC